This is a list of T cell receptor beta chains from one sample in a study of T cells in narcolepsy. TCRdb's table, derived via immunoSEQ multiplex PCR, lists solely in-frame clones and lacks some. Here the sample spans about 35,000 clones, around 84% being singletons. The specimen sequenced was memory (CD45RA-) CD4+ T cells from blood. Receptors originate from a human donor in good health. Both conserved end residues are part of each CDR3. Each record gives: D gene, J gene, V gene, CDR3 length, clone size, CDR3 protein, CDR3 DNA. The D gene is left open where the match is weak. Clone sizes are given selectively: once, few, many, or a class where the clone is expanded.

>TRBD1|TRBJ2-1|TRBV10-3|15|.
CAIRSRDRGYNEQFF
TGTGCCATCAGGAGCCGGGACAGGGGCTACAATGAGCAGTTCTTC
>.|TRBJ2-6|TRBV5-1|16|.
CASSLGDSSGANVLTF
TGCGCCAGCAGCTTGGGAGACAGCTCTGGGGCCAACGTCCTGACTTTC
>TRBD1|TRBJ1-4|TRBV6-5|14|few
CASSEGQGFEKLFF
TGTGCCAGCAGTGAGGGACAGGGGTTTGAAAAACTGTTTTTT
>.|TRBJ2-6|TRBV29-1|15|.
CSVVLEPAGANVLTF
TGCAGCGTTGTACTGGAGCCAGCAGGGGCCAACGTCCTGACTTTC
>.|TRBJ2-1|TRBV7-2|14|.
CASSLGRSRHEQFF
TGTGCCAGCAGCTTAGGAAGAAGCCGTCATGAGCAGTTCTTC
>TRBD1|TRBJ1-6|TRBV27|14|.
CASSWDRDNSPLHF
TGTGCCAGCAGTTGGGACAGGGATAATTCACCCCTCCACTTT
>TRBD1|TRBJ1-1|TRBV6-5|15|.
CASRPGTAMNTEAFF
TGTGCCAGCAGACCAGGGACAGCGATGAACACTGAAGCTTTCTTT
>.|TRBJ2-2|TRBV2|15|.
CASSEVRAGTGELFF
TGTGCCAGCAGTGAGGTGCGAGCAGGCACCGGGGAGCTGTTTTTT
>.|TRBJ1-2|TRBV6-1|12|once
CASKRLGHGYTF
TGTGCCAGCAAACGTCTCGGACATGGCTACACCTTC
>TRBD1|TRBJ2-5|TRBV19|14|.
CASSMKDRKETQYF
TGTGCCAGTAGTATGAAGGACAGGAAAGAGACCCAGTACTTC
>.|TRBJ2-5|TRBV29-1|13|.
CSVARAGGETQYF
TGCAGCGTGGCAAGAGCCGGTGGAGAGACCCAGTACTTC
>.|TRBJ2-7|TRBV5-1|14|.
CASSFGGDPYEQYF
TGCGCCAGCAGCTTTGGAGGAGACCCCTACGAGCAGTACTTC
>.|TRBJ1-2|TRBV11-3|17|.
CASSWSPDTRRGYGYTF
TGTGCCAGCAGCTGGTCCCCCGACACCCGGAGGGGCTATGGCTACACCTTC
>.|TRBJ1-5|TRBV10-2|14|.
CASSESGSKQPQHF
TGCGCCAGCAGTGAGTCGGGGAGTAAACAGCCCCAGCATTTT
>.|TRBJ1-5|TRBV5-5|19|.
CASSLWGMGQGNSNQPQHF
TGTGCCAGCAGCTTGTGGGGAATGGGGCAGGGAAATAGCAATCAGCCCCAGCATTTT
>.|TRBJ1-2|TRBV7-2|11|.
CASTGRHGYTF
TGTGCCAGCACGGGGCGTCATGGCTACACCTTC
>TRBD1|TRBJ1-6|TRBV7-8|13|.
CASSTDRGSPLHF
TGTGCCAGCAGCACCGACAGGGGTTCACCCCTCCACTTT
>.|TRBJ2-3|TRBV14|14|.
CASSSLDYTDTQYF
TGTGCCAGCAGCTCCCTTGACTACACAGATACGCAGTATTTT
>TRBD2|TRBJ2-3|TRBV11-2|14|.
CASRISGRADTQYF
TGTGCCAGCAGGATTAGCGGGAGGGCAGATACGCAGTATTTT
>.|TRBJ1-5|TRBV6-1|13|.
CASSVGREQPQHF
TGTGCCAGCAGTGTAGGAAGGGAACAGCCCCAGCATTTT
>TRBD1|TRBJ2-2|TRBV6-4|14|.
CASSRQGAGGELFF
TGTGCCAGCAGTCGACAGGGGGCCGGCGGGGAGCTGTTTTTT
>.|TRBJ1-2|TRBV7-8|15|.
CASSLAPGRLYGYTF
TGTGCCAGCAGCTTAGCCCCCGGCCGCCTCTATGGCTACACCTTC
>TRBD1|TRBJ1-2|TRBV18|15|once
CASSPPSTGVYGYTF
TGTGCCAGCTCACCACCCTCAACAGGGGTCTATGGCTACACCTTC
>.|TRBJ1-6|TRBV4-1|15|.
CASSQDGNYNSPLHF
TGCGCCAGCAGCCAAGATGGCAACTATAATTCACCCCTCCACTTT
>.|TRBJ2-3|TRBV5-1|15|once
CASSLRGVSGDTQYF
TGCGCCAGCAGCTTAAGGGGGGTTTCAGGAGATACGCAGTATTTT
>TRBD1|TRBJ2-1|TRBV4-1|19|.
CASSQEGVGTGWSNNEQFF
TGCGCCAGCAGCCAAGAGGGGGTAGGGACAGGTTGGTCGAACAATGAGCAGTTCTTC
>TRBD2|TRBJ2-3|TRBV10-1|13|.
CASSASGGITQYF
TGCGCCAGCAGTGCTAGCGGGGGAATTACGCAGTATTTT
>TRBD2|TRBJ2-5|TRBV6-1|15|.
CASSGRLAGEETQYF
TGTGCCAGCAGTGGACGACTAGCGGGGGAGGAGACCCAGTACTTC
>TRBD1|TRBJ1-4|TRBV4-1|16|medium-sized
CASSQAGQGLNEKLFF
TGCGCCAGCAGCCAAGCAGGACAGGGTCTGAATGAAAAACTGTTTTTT
>.|TRBJ1-2|TRBV2|13|.
CASKTGTSSGYTF
TGTGCCAGCAAAACCGGGACGTCAAGTGGCTACACCTTC
>.|TRBJ1-1|TRBV6-6|14|once
CASSPRFLNTEAFF
TGTGCCAGCAGCCCCCGGTTCCTAAACACTGAAGCTTTCTTT
>TRBD1|TRBJ1-1|TRBV5-1|15|.
CASSATGTVNTEAFF
TGCGCCAGCAGCGCAACCGGGACAGTGAACACTGAAGCTTTCTTT
>.|TRBJ2-1|TRBV30|13|.
CAWSVPPANEQFF
TGTGCCTGGAGTGTCCCTCCAGCCAATGAGCAGTTCTTC
>.|TRBJ2-5|TRBV5-1|11|.
CASSALETQYF
TGCGCCAGCAGCGCCTTGGAGACCCAGTACTTC
>TRBD1|TRBJ2-5|TRBV19|13|.
CASTRTGQETQYF
TGTGCCAGTACGAGGACAGGGCAAGAGACCCAGTACTTC
>TRBD2|TRBJ2-1|TRBV15|16|.
CATSVGGTSGYNEQFF
TGTGCCACCAGCGTAGGGGGGACTAGCGGATACAATGAGCAGTTCTTC
>.|TRBJ2-3|TRBV18|14|.
CASSPTQYTDTQYF
TGTGCCAGCTCACCGACCCAGTACACAGATACGCAGTATTTT
>.|TRBJ2-7|TRBV7-2|13|.
CASSVEVTYEQYF
TGTGCCAGCAGCGTAGAGGTAACCTACGAGCAGTACTTC
>.|TRBJ2-5|TRBV2|14|.
CASRFMKGQETQYF
TGTGCCAGCAGGTTCATGAAGGGGCAAGAGACCCAGTACTTC
>TRBD2|TRBJ2-5|TRBV9|18|few
CASSVATGAGGSQETQYF
TGTGCCAGCAGCGTAGCTACCGGGGCGGGGGGGTCCCAAGAGACCCAGTACTTC
>.|TRBJ2-2|TRBV14|17|.
CASSQGGGGVNTGELFF
TGTGCCAGCAGCCAAGGAGGGGGGGGCGTGAACACCGGGGAGCTGTTTTTT
>TRBD1|TRBJ1-2|TRBV11-1|13|.
CASSSTGDYGYTF
TGTGCCAGCAGCTCGACAGGGGACTATGGCTACACCTTC
>.|TRBJ2-3|TRBV27|13|.
CASTGSTSYTQYF
TGTGCCAGCACTGGTTCCACATCTTATACGCAGTATTTT
>.|TRBJ2-2|TRBV19|14|.
CASSIDRNTGELFF
TGTGCCAGTAGTATAGATCGAAACACCGGGGAGCTGTTTTTT
>.|TRBJ2-3|TRBV5-1|16|.
CASSLGLTGRSDTQYF
TGCGCCAGCAGCTTGGGTCTCACTGGGAGGTCCGATACGCAGTATTTT
>.|TRBJ2-3|TRBV19|14|.
CASSRGKRADTQYF
TGTGCCAGTAGTAGGGGGAAGCGAGCAGATACGCAGTATTTT
>.|TRBJ1-1|TRBV6-1|14|.
CASTPGDINTEAFF
TGTGCCAGCACCCCAGGTGACATCAACACTGAAGCTTTCTTT
>TRBD1|TRBJ1-2|TRBV19|16|.
CAISPTGTGAYYGYTF
TGTGCCATCTCCCCTACCGGGACAGGGGCTTACTATGGCTACACCTTC
>TRBD2|TRBJ2-7|TRBV30|15|few
CAWTPGSGRTYEQYF
TGTGCCTGGACGCCCGGGAGCGGGAGAACCTACGAGCAGTACTTC
>.|TRBJ2-1|TRBV11-2|14|.
CASSPSPAHNEQFF
TGTGCCAGCAGCCCTAGCCCGGCCCACAATGAGCAGTTCTTC